Each of the 12 T cell receptor beta chains below was sequenced from the same sample in a study of blood T cell repertoires in COVID-19. Assay used: immunoSEQ multiplex PCR; TCRdb lists only in-frame clones, some missing. This sample has around 67,000 clones, with roughly 82% found just once. Specimen: peripheral blood. The source of these receptors is a man older than 75 with active COVID-19.

This chain joins TRBV6-5 and TRBJ2-2, with unresolved D. The V gene lost 0 bases and the J gene lost 5 bases, with 7 bases spanning the gap. The CDR3 is made up of 14 amino acids. Germline V gene sequence: CDR1 MNHEY, CDR2 SVGAGI. Here the CDR3 DNA reads TGTGCCAGCAGTTACTCGAGTGGTACCGGGGAGCTGTTTTTT. It encodes CASSYSSGTGELFF.

The V gene is TRBV5-1, the J gene TRBJ1-1, with D possibly being TRBD1 (6 bases). This CDR3 region has 14 residues. V dropped 3 bases and J dropped 0 bases, with 9 bases sitting between them. Looked up from germline, CDR1 is SGHRS and CDR2 is YFSETQ. The CDR3 nucleotides read TGCGCCAGCAGCTACGGGACATTGAACACTGAAGCTTTCTTT. Translation: CASSYGTLNTEAFF.

The CDR3 loop reads CASTKWGSDYGYTF. CDR3 nucleotides: TGTGCCAGTACCAAGTGGGGTAGCGACTATGGCTACACCTTC. This chain links TRBV19 with TRBJ1-2; D unresolved. CDR3 length: 14 residues. Trimming left V 7 bases short and J 3 bases short, with 15 bases between. Per the germline V gene, CDR1 is LNHDA and CDR2 is SQIVND (reference sequence).

Remarks on this clone: Other DNA sequences within the sample encode an identical CDR3. The genes are TRBV5-1 and TRBJ2-1; 14 nucleotides align to TRBD2. J gave up 3 bases and V 5 bases, and 4 bases lay outside the gene matches. The CDR3 sequence is 16 residues long. Per germline, CDR1 SGHRS and CDR2 YFSETQ. The CDR3 coding sequence is TGCGCCAGCAGTCCCGGGACTAGCGGGGGCTACAATGAGCAGTTCTTC. Protein product: CASSPGTSGGYNEQFF.

This sequence joins TRBV4-1 and TRBJ2-1; D gene uncertain. The germline CDR1 and CDR2 sequences are MGHRA and YSYEKL. The CDR3 loop spans 15 amino acids. Trimming left V 0 bases short and J 6 bases short, with 12 bases between. The CDR3 coding sequence is TGCGCCAGCAGCCAAGATTGGGCGTTTGGCAATGAGCAGTTCTTC. This codes for CASSQDWAFGNEQFF.

The chain uses TRBV5-6 and TRBJ1-5, with 7 bases matching TRBD1. The CDR3 runs to 19 residues. V lost 4 bases to trimming and J lost 0 bases; unmatched junction nucleotides: 16. Germline CDR1 and CDR2: SGHDT and YYEEEE. CDR3 loop: CASSMQFGQGVHSNQPQHF. For the CDR3, the DNA is TGTGCCAGCAGCATGCAGTTTGGGCAGGGGGTCCATAGCAATCAGCCCCAGCATTTT.

This chain uses TRBV30 with TRBJ2-6, with D maybe TRBD2 (5 bases). The CDR3 has 18 amino acids. Germline V gene lookup returns CDR1 GTSNPN and CDR2 SVGIG (reference sequence). CDR3 sequence (DNA): TGTGCTCGGCAGTCCGGGGTCCTCCTTGGGTCTGGGGCCAACGTCCTGACTTTC. It encodes CARQSGVLLGSGANVLTF.

The chain combines TRBV6-2 or TRBV6-3 with TRBJ2-1; tentative D call: TRBD2 (6 bases). This CDR3 spans 12 amino acids. V dropped 3 bases and J dropped 7 bases, with 7 bases sitting between them. The germline CDR1 and CDR2 sequences are MNHEY and SVGEGT. In nucleotides, the CDR3 is TGTGCCAGCAGTTATGCGGGGAATGAGCAGTTCTTC. This encodes CASSYAGNEQFF.

The chain has TRBV5-1 and TRBJ2-1; possible D gene TRBD2, 5 bases. The length of the CDR3 is 15 residues. Germline CDR1 SGHRS, CDR2 YFSETQ. The V end was cut by 2 bases, the J end by 0 bases, with 9 bases between. Written as DNA, the CDR3 is TGCGCCAGCAGCTTTCGGGGAAACTCCTACAATGAGCAGTTCTTC. Protein: CASSFRGNSYNEQFF. The complete variable domain, with remaining parts taken from reference TRBV5-1 and TRBJ2-1, reads KAGVTQTPRYLIKTRGQQVTLSCSPISGHRSVSWYQQTPGQGLQFLFEYFSETQRNKGNFPGRFSGRQFSNSRSEMNVSTLELGDSALYLCASSFRGNSYNEQFFGPGTRLTVL.

The gene calls are TRBV11-2 and TRBJ1-1; 8 bases agree with TRBD1. The CDR3 runs to 16 residues. Per germline, CDR1 SGHAT and CDR2 FQNNGV. V was clipped by 4 bases and J by 2 bases; unmatched bases: 9. CDR3 amino acids: CASSSTQGAFNTEAFF. The CDR3 DNA reads as TGTGCCAGCAGCTCAACGCAGGGGGCTTTCAACACTGAAGCTTTCTTT.

The chain employs TRBV19 and TRBJ2-5, with D perhaps TRBD2 (7 bases). V was trimmed by 9 bases and J by 1 base, leaving 18 bases between them. The CDR3 length is 15 residues. CDR1 and CDR2 (germline): LNHDA, SQIVND (reference sequence). The CDR3 protein is CASQDRAGAQETQYF. The CDR3 region has the DNA TGTGCCAGCCAGGATCGGGCGGGGGCCCAAGAGACCCAGTACTTC.

For the CDR3, the DNA is TGCGCCAGCAGCCAAGAGATAGCGGATCCCACCGGGGAGCTGTTTTTT. This encodes CASSQEIADPTGELFF. The V call is TRBV4-3, the J call TRBJ2-2, with a weak D call TRBD2 (6 bases). Germline V gene sequence: CDR1 LGHNA, CDR2 YSLEER. Between the trimmed V and J ends, which lost 0 bases and 4 bases, there was a span of 12 bases. The CDR3 runs to 16 residues.